These T cell receptor beta chains were read from a single sample in a study of cytomegalovirus exposure and HLA in healthy donors. Clones were sequenced by immunoSEQ multiplex PCR, and TCRdb holds only the in-frame ones, with some missing. The sample has 60,000 to 90,000 clones, roughly 94% seen once. Sample: PBMCs. The receptors shown here come from a woman under 30 in good health and CMV-seronegative. The CDR3 runs from the conserved cysteine through the conserved F or W. A D gene is named only where the DNA matches it firmly. The size field is filled for only some rows; it gives once, few, many or a size class.

cdr3_aa,cdr3_nt,d_call,v_call,j_call,clone_size
CASSFRETGELFF,TGCGCCAGCAGCTTCAGGGAAACCGGGGAGCTGTTTTTT,NA,TRBV5-1,TRBJ2-2,NA
CASSPAGGAHSYEQYF,TGTGCCAGCAGTCCGGCCGGGGGGGCGCACTCCTACGAGCAGTACTTC,TRBD2,TRBV28,TRBJ2-7,NA
CASSLRRAVQPQHF,TGTGCCAGCAGTCTAAGGCGGGCAGTCCAGCCCCAGCATTTT,NA,TRBV28,TRBJ1-5,NA
CASSENPRGRISGNTIYF,TGCGCCAGCAGTGAGAATCCCAGGGGGCGAATCTCTGGAAACACCATATATTTT,TRBD1,TRBV10-1,TRBJ1-3,NA
CASSEKGRRSYNSPLHF,TGTGCCAGCAGTGAAAAGGGGCGACGCTCCTATAATTCACCCCTCCACTTT,NA,TRBV6-1,TRBJ1-6,NA
CASSVDWRENTEAFF,TGTGCCAGCAGCGTAGACTGGCGGGAGAACACTGAAGCTTTCTTT,NA,TRBV9,TRBJ1-1,once
CASSIRSGNQPQHF,TGTGCCAGTAGTATACGTTCTGGCAATCAGCCCCAGCATTTT,NA,TRBV19,TRBJ1-5,NA
CASSFPQTGELFF,TGTGCCAGCAGCTTCCCCCAAACTGGGGAGCTGTTTTTT,NA,TRBV7-2,TRBJ2-2,NA
CASSLQGAGNQPQHF,TGTGCCAGCAGTTTACAGGGGGCTGGCAATCAGCCCCAGCATTTT,TRBD1,TRBV28,TRBJ1-5,NA
CASSMRGGIFTYEQYF,TGTGCCAGTAGTATGCGGGGCGGGATTTTCACCTACGAGCAGTACTTC,NA,TRBV19,TRBJ2-7,NA
CSVEEGQYNEQFF,TGCAGCGTTGAAGAGGGACAGTACAATGAGCAGTTCTTC,TRBD1,TRBV29-1,TRBJ2-1,NA
CATSRDAGGSYNEQFF,TGTGCCACCAGCAGAGATGCGGGAGGCTCCTACAATGAGCAGTTCTTC,TRBD2,TRBV15,TRBJ2-1,NA
CASSRTGYEQYF,TGTGCCAGCAGCAGGACAGGTTACGAGCAGTACTTC,TRBD1,TRBV6-1,TRBJ2-7,NA
CASSLVYLGGYTF,TGTGCCAGCAGCTTAGTTTACTTGGGCGGCTACACCTTC,NA,TRBV7-9,TRBJ1-2,NA
CASSFGTSGGLNYEQYF,TGTGCCAGCAGCTTCGGGACTAGCGGGGGCCTAAACTACGAGCAGTACTTC,TRBD2,TRBV11-2,TRBJ2-7,NA
CASQSRKPLQGATGELFF,TGTGCCAGCCAATCCAGAAAACCATTACAGGGGGCCACCGGGGAGCTGTTTTTT,TRBD1,TRBV5-4,TRBJ2-2,once
CASGLADRFRSEAFF,TGTGCCAGCGGACTAGCGGACCGTTTTCGAAGTGAAGCTTTCTTT,NA,TRBV6-6,TRBJ1-1,NA
CASSQDRGQPQHF,TGTGCCAGCAGCCAAGACAGGGGTCAGCCCCAGCATTTT,TRBD1,TRBV11-2,TRBJ1-5,NA
CASSSKLAGQYNEQFF,TGTGCCAGCAGCTCAAAACTAGCGGGGCAATACAATGAGCAGTTCTTC,TRBD2,TRBV7-9,TRBJ2-1,NA
CASSSDNRDTVYEQYF,TGTGCCAGCAGCTCCGACAACCGGGACACTGTCTACGAGCAGTACTTC,NA,TRBV5-6,TRBJ2-7,NA
CASSFAGSTNEKLFF,TGTGCCAGCAGTTTCGCGGGTTCAACTAATGAAAAACTGTTTTTT,NA,TRBV28,TRBJ1-4,NA
CASSFRSGNTIYF,TGTGCCAGCAGTTTCCGCAGTGGAAACACCATATATTTT,NA,TRBV27,TRBJ1-3,NA
CASSQGGLAGGQETQYF,TGCGCCAGCAGCCAAGGCGGACTAGCGGGGGGGCAAGAGACCCAGTACTTC,TRBD2,TRBV4-1,TRBJ2-5,once
CASSGRIEDGYTF,TGTGCCAGCAGCGGGAGGATTGAGGATGGCTACACCTTC,NA,TRBV11-3,TRBJ1-2,NA
CASRGPESYEQYF,TGTGCCAGCAGGGGCCCCGAATCCTACGAGCAGTACTTC,NA,TRBV28,TRBJ2-7,NA
CASSGGTGEANEQFF,TGTGCCAGCAGTGGAGGGACAGGGGAGGCCAATGAGCAGTTCTTC,TRBD1,TRBV6-1,TRBJ2-1,many
CASSHSGRFTDTQYF,TGCGCCAGCAGCCATAGCGGGAGATTCACAGATACGCAGTATTTT,TRBD2,TRBV4-1,TRBJ2-3,NA
CASSSDQGFGNTIYF,TGTGCCAGCAGTTCCGATCAGGGTTTTGGAAACACCATATATTTT,NA,TRBV5-8,TRBJ1-3,NA